What follows is one T cell receptor beta chain and its context. Its antigen is not known. This specimen belongs to a study of vaccination effects on CD4 cells after COVID-19. Study context: Antigen-specific CD4+ T cell clonotypes were called by their expansion after viral peptide-pool culture in ViraFEST. Of the BNT162b2 and mRNA-1273 vaccines, participants received two doses of one or the other. Study-wide results and limits: Marked clonal contraction was seen late after vaccination (in both infection- and vaccine-induced clones).

The CDR3 extends over 16 amino acids. Germline V gives CDR1 WSHSY, CDR2 SAAADI. V lost 5 bases and J lost 4; bases outside the gene matches: 8. Culture proceeded for approximately 10 days, and CD4+ T cells were then isolated. Using immunoSEQ multiplex PCR, the repertoire was profiled, and TCRdb retains in-frame clones only, with some absent. The profile shows about 70,000 clones, around 77% of them singletons. The input for sequencing was CD4+ T cells from PBMCs cultured without peptide, taken before COVID-19 vaccination. V is TRBV10-2 and J is TRBJ1-5; TRBD1 agrees at 10 bases. The TCR sequence derives from a human donor who received a COVID-19 vaccine. CDR3 nucleotide sequence: TGCGCCAGCAGTCAACTTCCGGGACAGGGGAATCAGCCCCAGCATTTT. Its translation is CASSQLPGQGNQPQHF.